This TCR beta chain originates from a study of T cells in Graves' hyperthyroidism and ophthalmopathy. Study-level points and caveats: Blood shared most expanded thyroid clonotypes above 0.001. Before onset, by a median of about six months, the model predicted ophthalmopathy.

Based on clinical symptoms, serum thyroxine and TRAb, thyroid ultrasound and orbital computed tomography, diagnoses were reached. This clonotype was seen at least ten times. Its target is not known. It was RNA transcripts that yielded the amplified TCR beta CDR3 regions. An initial round of RT-PCR targeting the TCR CDR3 relied on the HTBI primer set. One entry per CDR3 protein results from TCRdb running MiXCR on the multiplex PCR reads. The data contain some 370,000 distinct CDR3 sequences, about 18% of them singletons. The sequencing sample was made of blood. The receptor's source is a woman between 25 and 40 years old with Graves' hyperthyroidism that later progressed to Graves' ophthalmopathy.

DNA of the CDR3: TGTGCCAGCATGAATGACAGGGGCTACGAGCAGTACTTC. Amino acids: CASMNDRGYEQYF. The rearrangement links TRBV2 to TRBJ2-7; the match to TRBD1 covers 8 bases. The CDR3 extends over 13 amino acids. The trim removed 7 bases at V and 3 bases at J, leaving 5 bases unmatched. Germline CDR1 and CDR2: SNHLY and FYNNEI.